The 20 T cell receptor beta chains in this list originate from one sample, sequenced in a study of post-analysis software for immune sequencing data. Study-level points and caveats: In patients, about five TRBV segments were more frequent than in controls, with TRBV5-6, TRBV5-1 and TRBV20-1 among them.

Antigens of these TCRs are unknown. TCR beta libraries were prepared from cDNA with unique molecular identifiers. A single record per CDR3 protein comes from TCRdb applying MiXCR to the PCR reads. The table records over 700,000 distinct CDR3 sequences, roughly 27% of them present only once. Source material: blood. Every receptor here comes from a girl aged 10 to 17 with multiple sclerosis.

CDR3 DNA: TGTGCCAGCAGTTTAGACGACGGTTACGAGCAGTACTTC. As protein: CASSLDDGYEQYF. This chain links TRBV27 with TRBJ2-7, with unresolved D. The CDR3 consists of 13 residues. Per the germline V gene, CDR1 is MNHEY and CDR2 is SMNVEV (reference sequence). V dropped 2 bases and J dropped 4 bases, with 9 bases sitting between them.

The V call is TRBV11-2, the J call TRBJ2-7; 11 bases are a match to TRBD1. V lost 5 bases and J lost 0; bases outside the gene matches: 12. Germline CDR1 is SGHAT and CDR2 is FQNNGV. This CDR3 spans 18 amino acids. Written as DNA, the CDR3 is TGTGCCAGCAGCCGGGACAGGGGGACCTTTTCCTTCTCCTACGAGCAGTACTTC. Translating it yields CASSRDRGTFSFSYEQYF.

V usage is TRBV6-2 or TRBV6-3 and J usage is TRBJ2-7, with 7 bases that match TRBD1. Looked up from germline, CDR1 is MNHEY and CDR2 is SVGEGT. The junction had 13 bases not matched to a gene; V was cut back by 7 bases and J by 1 base. There are 16 residues in the CDR3. CDR3 nucleotides: TGTGCCAGCACCCTACCTATGCAGGGGGTGTCCTACGAGCAGTACTTC. It yields the protein CASTLPMQGVSYEQYF.

The V gene is TRBV7-2, the J gene TRBJ2-1, with TRBD2 as a possible D gene (5 bases). V lost 1 base to trimming and J lost 9 bases, with 13 bases between them. This CDR3 has 14 residues. The germline CDR1 and CDR2 sequences are SGHTA and FQGNSA. The CDR3 DNA is TGTGCCAGCAGCTTAGGACTCCTAGCCGGTGAGCAGTTCTTC. It codes for CASSLGLLAGEQFF.

This rearrangement joins TRBV15 to TRBJ2-7; 7 nucleotides line up with TRBD2. The CDR3 totals 16 residues. The junction had 7 bases not matched to a gene; V was cut back by 0 bases and J by 2 bases. Germline assignment: CDR1 LNHNV and CDR2 YYDKDF (reference sequence). Written as DNA, the CDR3 is TGTGCCACCAGCAGAGATAGGCGGGGAGGGACCTACGAGCAGTACTTC. As protein: CATSRDRRGGTYEQYF.

This clonotype was detected a few times. The genes are TRBV6-5 and TRBJ1-1; D gene uncertain. CDR1 is MNHEY and CDR2 is SVGAGI in the germline V gene. The V end was cut by 4 bases, the J end by 3 bases, with 12 bases between. The CDR3 sequence is 14 residues long. The CDR3 loop is CASSSPVEYTEAFF. DNA of the CDR3: TGTGCCAGCAGTTCTCCAGTTGAATACACTGAAGCTTTCTTT.

The table lists this clonotype with a few counts. This chain joins TRBV5-1 and TRBJ2-3; TRBD1 aligns across 7 bases. V shed 5 bases, J shed 5 bases, and the junction held 11 bases outside the gene matches. Per the germline V gene, CDR1 is SGHRS and CDR2 is YFSETQ. CDR3 length: 15 residues. The CDR3 nucleotides read TGCGCCAGCAGTTCCAAACAGGGGCATGGAGATACGCAGTATTTT. Residues: CASSSKQGHGDTQYF. The full variable domain, completed using reference TRBV5-1 and TRBJ2-3, is KAGVTQTPRYLIKTRGQQVTLSCSPISGHRSVSWYQQTPGQGLQFLFEYFSETQRNKGNFPGRFSGRQFSNSRSEMNVSTLELGDSALYLCASSSKQGHGDTQYFGPGTRLTVL.

V is TRBV28 and J is TRBJ2-3, with 14 nucleotides matching TRBD2. Germline CDR1 and CDR2: MDHEN and SYDVKM. This CDR3 is built from 16 residues. The V gene end was trimmed by 3 bases and the J gene end by 5 bases; junction bases not matched to a gene: 4. In DNA, the CDR3 is TGTGCCAGCAGTTTGGGGACTAGCGGGGGTATAGATACGCAGTATTTT. This sequence encodes CASSLGTSGGIDTQYF.

The J gene is TRBJ1-5, the V gene TRBV20-1, with D possibly being TRBD1 (5 bases). Germline CDR1 is DFQATT and CDR2 is SNEGSKA (reference sequence). The CDR3 totals 17 residues. V lost 3 bases and J lost 0, with 18 bases in between. The CDR3 sequence: CSASGAQTTYSNQPQHF. CDR3 DNA: TGCAGTGCTAGTGGGGCTCAAACCACATATAGCAATCAGCCCCAGCATTTT.

This clonotype was recorded a few times. The chain has TRBV12-3 or TRBV12-4 and TRBJ2-4; 8 bases match TRBD1. J was trimmed by 1 base and V by 5 bases; bases with no gene match: 13. The CDR3 loop spans 18 amino acids. The CDR3 sequence: CASSKDRELLGAKNIQYF. DNA of the CDR3: TGTGCCAGCAGTAAGGACAGGGAGTTGTTGGGGGCCAAAAACATTCAGTACTTC.

As for this clonotype: A clone one base away is much larger, so this may be a read error. The chain has TRBV9 and TRBJ2-7; 10 nucleotides line up with TRBD2. CDR1 is SGDLS and CDR2 is YYNGEE in the germline V gene. The V segment lost 1 base and the J segment 7 bases; nucleotides outside the gene matches: 5. This CDR3 region has 14 residues. In nucleotides, the CDR3 is TGTGCCAGCAGCGTACTAGCGGGAGCCAATGAGCAGTACTTC. Translating gives CASSVLAGANEQYF. Full variable domain (rest looked up from reference TRBV9 and TRBJ2-7): DSGVTQTPKHLITATGQRVTLRCSPRSGDLSVYWYQQSLDQGLQFLIQYYNGEERAKGNILERFSAQQFPDLHSELNLSSLELGDSALYFCASSVLAGANEQYFGPGTRLTVT.

The chain employs TRBV5-1 and TRBJ1-1; the match to TRBD1 covers 10 bases. Germline assignment: CDR1 SGHRS and CDR2 YFSETQ. The V gene end was trimmed by 2 bases and the J gene end by 4 bases; junction bases not matched to a gene: 8. The CDR3 totals 16 residues. CDR3 nucleotides: TGCGCCAGCAGCTTCGACAGGGGGCAAGGGGGCACTGAAGCTTTCTTT. Translated, it gives CASSFDRGQGGTEAFF.

The chain uses TRBV20-1 and TRBJ1-6; the match to TRBD1 covers 9 bases. J lost 8 bases, V lost 1 base, and 9 bases had no gene match. The CDR3 consists of 16 residues. CDR1 is DFQATT, CDR2 SNEGSKA, per germline (reference sequence). The CDR3 DNA follows: TGCAGTGCTAGAGGTCAGGGGGACAGGGTTGATTCACCCCTCCACTTT. It is translated as CSARGQGDRVDSPLHF.

A few counts support this clonotype. CDR3 sequence: CASSPTSPGTNEKLFF. DNA for the CDR3: TGCGCCAGCAGCCCTACTTCGCCAGGGACTAATGAAAAACTGTTTTTT. This rearrangement joins TRBV4-1 to TRBJ1-4, with D perhaps matching TRBD1 (5 bases). V was cut by 4 bases and J by 2 bases, with 14 bases left in between. This CDR3 is built from 16 residues. Germline V gene sequence: CDR1 MGHRA, CDR2 YSYEKL.

The chain is built from TRBV11-2 and TRBJ2-1; 13 bases are a match to TRBD2. CDR1 and CDR2 (germline): SGHAT, FQNNGV. CDR3 length equals 17 residues. V lost 4 bases, J lost 5 bases, and 8 bases stayed unmatched. The CDR3 DNA reads TGTGCCAGCAGCTCCGGCTTTACTAGCGGGGGGGACAATGAGCAGTTCTTC. This gives the protein CASSSGFTSGGDNEQFF.

V gene TRBV5-1 combines with J gene TRBJ1-5, with D possibly being TRBD1 (5 bases). V shed 4 bases and J shed 4 bases, with 12 bases lying between them. Germline V gene sequence: CDR1 SGHRS, CDR2 YFSETQ. This CDR3 contains 14 residues. CDR3 sequence: CASSTGDTNQPQHF. In nucleotides, the CDR3 is TGCGCCAGCAGCACAGGAGACACGAATCAGCCCCAGCATTTT.

The genes are TRBV7-9 and TRBJ1-6; a possible D gene is TRBD1 (6 bases). Germline CDR1 is SEHNR and CDR2 is FQNEAQ (reference sequence). This CDR3 contains 14 residues. The V end lost 2 bases, the J end lost 8 bases, and 10 bases lay between the germline ends. The chain's CDR3 is CASSLRGQDSPLHF. CDR3 DNA sequence: TGTGCCAGCAGCTTACGGGGGCAGGATTCACCCCTCCACTTT. Combining the CDR3 with reference TRBV7-9 and TRBJ1-6 gives the whole variable domain DTGVSQNPRHKITKRGQNVTFRCDPISEHNRLYWYRQTLGQGPEFLTYFQNEAQLEKSRLLSDRFSAERPKGSFSTLEIQRTEQGDSAMYLCASSLRGQDSPLHFGNGTRLTVT.

V is TRBV7-2 and J is TRBJ1-5; no clear D gene. Germline lookup yields CDR1 SGHTA and CDR2 FQGNSA. This CDR3 is built from 13 residues. Trimming removed 6 bases at V and 1 base at J, with 7 bases between. As DNA, the CDR3 is TGTGCCAGCAGGTTTGGGAGCAATCAGCCCCAGCATTTT. This gives the protein CASRFGSNQPQHF.

This clonotype occurred many times. The chain carries TRBV29-1 and TRBJ2-1; a possible D gene is TRBD2 (5 bases). CDR3 length: 16 residues. Germline V lookup: CDR1 SQVTM, CDR2 ANQGSEA. V lost 4 bases, J lost 3 bases, and 19 bases lay in between. The CDR3 coding sequence is TGCAGCGTTGTATTTCTGGGGAGTTCGAACTACAATGAGCAGTTCTTC. It encodes CSVVFLGSSNYNEQFF.

In its sample, this clonotype was seen a few times. This rearrangement joins TRBV11-2 to TRBJ2-1; 9 positions agree with TRBD1. Per germline, CDR1 SGHAT and CDR2 FQNNGV. The CDR3 length is 19 residues. V dropped 3 bases and J dropped 8; count of bases not matched to a gene: 20. The CDR3 loop reads CASSLGGGQGGSWVHEQFF. CDR3 DNA sequence: TGTGCCAGCAGCTTGGGGGGGGGACAGGGTGGTTCGTGGGTCCATGAGCAGTTCTTC.